This T cell receptor (beta chain) emerged from a study of control samples from healthy donors and cancer patients. The table came from immunoSEQ multiplex PCR; TCRdb's copy has only in-frame clones and leaves some out. The sample shows fewer than 150,000 clones, around 90% of them seen only once. Sequenced: blood. This sequence was found in a man between 18 and 29 years old in good health.

The CDR3, as DNA: TGTGCCAGCAGCGTAGATTCGGGGGGGAATCAGCCCCAGCATTTT. This encodes CASSVDSGGNQPQHF. The V and J genes are TRBV9 and TRBJ1-5, with D possibly TRBD1 on 5 matching bases. Trimming stripped 0 bases from V and 4 bases from J, with 11 bases between. From germline, CDR1 is SGDLS and CDR2 YYNGEE. The CDR3 runs to 15 residues.